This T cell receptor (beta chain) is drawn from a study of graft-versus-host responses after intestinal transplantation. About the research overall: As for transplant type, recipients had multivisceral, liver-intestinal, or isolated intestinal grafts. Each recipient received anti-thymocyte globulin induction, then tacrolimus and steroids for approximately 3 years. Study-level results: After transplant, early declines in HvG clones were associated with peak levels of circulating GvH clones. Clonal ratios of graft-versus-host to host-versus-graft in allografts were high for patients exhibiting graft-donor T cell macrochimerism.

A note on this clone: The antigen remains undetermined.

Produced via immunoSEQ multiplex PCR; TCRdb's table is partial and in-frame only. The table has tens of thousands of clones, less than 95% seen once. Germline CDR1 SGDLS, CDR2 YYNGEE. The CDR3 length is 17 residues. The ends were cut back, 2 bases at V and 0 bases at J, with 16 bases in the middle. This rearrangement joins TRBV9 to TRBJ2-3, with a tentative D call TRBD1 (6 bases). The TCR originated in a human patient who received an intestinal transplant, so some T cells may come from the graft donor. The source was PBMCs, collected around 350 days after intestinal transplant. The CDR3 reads CASSVSLGGSSTDTQYF. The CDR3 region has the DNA TGTGCCAGCAGCGTTAGCCTAGGGGGTTCTAGCACAGATACGCAGTATTTT.